Following are 17 T cell receptor beta chains from one sample sequenced in a study of cytomegalovirus exposure and HLA in healthy donors. In the PCR, 60 Vbeta and 13 Jbeta primers were used. Assay used: immunoSEQ multiplex PCR; TCRdb lists only in-frame clones, some missing. Of 150,000 or so clones in the sample, around 83% were seen once. Sequenced sample: PBMCs. All receptors derive from a woman between 18 and 29 years old in good health and CMV-seronegative.

The gene calls are TRBV6-5 and TRBJ1-5; D is undetermined. Germline V gives CDR1 MNHEY, CDR2 SVGAGI. CDR3 length equals 13 residues. Trimming cost V 0 bases and J 9 bases, with 9 bases left between them. CDR3 loop: CASSYSKEGPQHF. CDR3 nucleotide sequence: TGTGCCAGCAGTTACTCCAAGGAGGGGCCCCAGCATTTT.

This chain connects TRBV7-2 to TRBJ2-7; 7 nucleotides match TRBD1. The CDR3 is 14 amino acids. Germline V gene data show CDR1 as SGHTA and CDR2 as FQGNSA. With V trimmed by 2 bases and J by 3 bases, 4 bases remained unmatched. CDR3 residues: CASSLQGVDYEQYF. The DNA for the CDR3 is TGTGCCAGCAGCTTACAGGGGGTTGACTACGAGCAGTACTTC.

The chain combines TRBV27 with TRBJ2-7, with TRBD1 identical over 7 bases. The CDR3 extends over 13 amino acids. J lost 2 bases, V lost 6 bases, and 4 bases had no gene match. Germline values: CDR1 MNHEY, CDR2 SMNVEV (reference sequence). In DNA form, the CDR3 reads TGTGCCAGCAGACAAACAGGGGCCTACGAGCAGTACTTC. Protein: CASRQTGAYEQYF.

The genes are TRBV6-1 and TRBJ1-2, with a tentative D call TRBD1 (5 bases). Trimming took off 5 bases at V and 8 bases at J, with 12 bases between the two ends. This CDR3 spans 12 amino acids. Germline V gene data show CDR1 as MNHNS and CDR2 as SASEGT. The CDR3 loop reads CASSPPGQGYTF. CDR3 DNA sequence: TGTGCCAGCAGTCCCCCAGGGCAAGGCTACACCTTC.

The chain joins TRBV5-6 to TRBJ1-2; possible D gene TRBD1, 5 bases. V lost 6 bases and J lost 7, with 13 bases in between. This CDR3 is built from 12 residues. Germline values: CDR1 SGHDT, CDR2 YYEEEE. CDR3 loop: CASTPPGGGYTF. CDR3 bases: TGTGCCAGCACCCCCCCCGGGGGTGGCTACACCTTC.

The chain uses TRBV27 and TRBJ1-3; the match to TRBD1 covers 9 bases. CDR1 is MNHEY and CDR2 is SMNVEV in the germline V gene (reference sequence). The CDR3 runs 18 residues. V dropped 4 bases and J dropped 3; count of bases not matched to a gene: 13. The chain's CDR3 is CASSSDTPQGAFGNTIYF. The DNA for the CDR3 is TGTGCCAGCAGTTCAGACACTCCACAGGGGGCGTTTGGAAACACCATATATTTT.

The rearrangement links TRBV28 to TRBJ2-1; the match to TRBD1 covers 8 bases. Germline V gene lookup returns CDR1 MDHEN and CDR2 SYDVKM. The trim removed 7 bases at V and 3 bases at J, leaving 8 bases unmatched. This CDR3 region has 15 residues. The chain's CDR3 is CASNPGQGYYNEQFF. CDR3 coding DNA: TGTGCCAGCAACCCCGGACAGGGTTACTACAATGAGCAGTTCTTC.

V gene TRBV30 combines with J gene TRBJ1-2; D remains ambiguous. Germline values: CDR1 GTSNPN, CDR2 SVGIG (reference sequence). The CDR3 is 14 residues long. Trimming stripped 1 base from V and 0 bases from J, with 9 bases between. CDR3 DNA sequence: TGTGCCTGGAGTGGAGGGTTAGCTAACTATGGCTACACCTTC. Translated, it gives CAWSGGLANYGYTF.

This chain links TRBV30 with TRBJ2-7, with 7 bases aligning to TRBD2. The trim removed 5 bases at V and 4 bases at J, leaving 8 bases unmatched. The germline CDR1 and CDR2 sequences are GTSNPN and SVGIG (reference sequence). The CDR3 is made up of 13 amino acids. Written as DNA, the CDR3 is TGTGCCTGGTCGGTGGGGGGGAGTTACGAGCAGTACTTC. Protein sequence: CAWSVGGSYEQYF.

This rearrangement joins TRBV2 to TRBJ1-4, with D unclear. CDR1 and CDR2 (germline): SNHLY, FYNNEI. V shed 8 bases and J shed 6 bases, with 7 bases lying between them. This CDR3 is 11 amino acids long. The CDR3 DNA sequence: TGTGCCAGCGGGCAAGATGAAAAACTGTTTTTT. Translation: CASGQDEKLFF.

The chain links TRBV25-1 to TRBJ2-6; D remains ambiguous. Per the germline V gene, CDR1 is MGHDK and CDR2 is SYGVNS. There are 18 residues in the CDR3. Deletions cut 4 bases from V and 0 bases from J, with 16 bases between. The CDR3 sequence is CASSASRSDYSGANVLTF. The CDR3 nucleotides are TGTGCCAGCAGTGCCTCCCGCAGCGATTACTCTGGGGCCAACGTCCTGACTTTC.

This clone has a handful of counts. This sequence joins TRBV7-2 and TRBJ2-7, with 7 nucleotides matching TRBD2. V shed 5 bases and J 3 bases; nucleotides not matched to a gene: 7. Per germline, CDR1 SGHTA and CDR2 FQGNSA. This CDR3 comprises 14 residues. CDR3 nucleotide sequence: TGTGCCAGCAGCGTTTCGGGACTAAACTACGAGCAGTACTTC. As protein: CASSVSGLNYEQYF. Full variable domain (outside the CDR3, taken from reference TRBV7-2 and TRBJ2-7): GAGVSQSPSNKVTEKGKDVELRCDPISGHTALYWYRQSLGQGLEFLIYFQGNSAPDKSGLPSDRFSAERTGGSVSTLTIQRTQQEDSAVYLCASSVSGLNYEQYFGPGTRLTVT.

A few counts support this clone. The chain has TRBV25-1 and TRBJ1-2; D gene ambiguous. CDR1 is MGHDK and CDR2 is SYGVNS in the germline V gene. V dropped 1 base and J dropped 7 bases, with 7 bases sitting between them. CDR3 length equals 12 residues. CDR3 sequence: CASSESGGGYTF. The CDR3 DNA sequence: TGTGCCAGCAGTGAATCAGGTGGTGGCTACACCTTC.

The chain joins TRBV30 to TRBJ2-7; D is undetermined. V lost 1 base and J lost 12, with 13 bases in between. CDR3 length: 11 amino acids. CDR1 GTSNPN and CDR2 SVGIG come from the germline V gene (reference sequence). CDR3 nucleotide sequence: TGTGCCTGGAGTGAGGCGTCGGGTCTGTACTTC. Translating it yields CAWSEASGLYF.

In this sample, this clone turned up once. J is TRBJ1-2 and V is TRBV9; the D gene is possibly TRBD1 (5 bases). The germline V gene encodes CDR1 SGDLS and CDR2 YYNGEE. This CDR3 has 16 amino acids. The germline V and J ends were trimmed by 0 bases and 4 bases, with 16 bases remaining between them. CDR3 in DNA: TGTGCCAGCAGCGTAGACCGTACAGGTACCGTCTATGGCTACACCTTC. This codes for CASSVDRTGTVYGYTF.

The J gene is TRBJ2-1, the V gene TRBV19, with 8 bases lining up with TRBD1. Unmatched junction bases numbered 14, after V lost 7 bases and J lost 9 bases. Germline CDR1 LNHDA, CDR2 SQIVND (reference sequence). The CDR3 loop spans 15 amino acids. CDR3 sequence (DNA): TGTGCCAGTACCCCAGAGGACAGGGAGGTCGGTGAGCAGTTCTTC. Translated, it gives CASTPEDREVGEQFF.

The V and J genes are TRBV27 and TRBJ2-3; TRBD2 matches at 8 bases. The CDR3 has 15 amino acids. V gave up 6 bases and J gave up 6 bases; unmatched junction bases: 11. CDR1 and CDR2 (germline): MNHEY, SMNVEV (reference sequence). Written as DNA, the CDR3 is TGTGCCAGCAGGACAGGCGCGGGAGGCTGGGATACGCAGTATTTT. Amino acids: CASRTGAGGWDTQYF.